Detailed here is one TCR beta chain. Looked up from germline, CDR1 is SGHRS and CDR2 is YFSETQ. Trimming removed 0 bases at V and 4 bases at J, with 13 bases between. The CDR3 has 16 amino acids. The data belong to a study of T cells in Graves' hyperthyroidism and ophthalmopathy. Amplification of TCR beta CDR3 regions used RNA as the template. Primed by the HTBI set, a first-round RT-PCR was run on the TCR CDR3. TCRdb ran MiXCR on the multiplex PCR reads and lists one entry per CDR3 protein. The table has 540,000 or so distinct CDR3 sequences, about 43% seen once. This rearrangement joins TRBV5-1 to TRBJ2-2, with D unresolved. The source of this sequence is an adult woman with Graves' disease, either hyperthyroidism or ophthalmopathy (not recorded which). Sequenced material: peripheral blood or thyroid tissue (not recorded which). The CDR3 coding sequence is TGCGCCAGCAGCTTGGAAGTTGTAGGGTTCACCGGGGAGCTGTTTTTT. Amino acids: CASSLEVVGFTGELFF.